These 5 T cell receptor beta chains were all obtained from the same sample, sequenced in a study of blood T cells in healthy people across ages. Combining a sample-barcoded 5' primer with a J-beta primer mix, a second PCR ran for 7 to 11 cycles. Using its own MiXCR run on the 5' RACE reads, TCRdb lists one record per CDR3 protein. The table lists 750,000 to 950,000 distinct CDR3 sequences, 40% to 65% of them singletons, with around 41% in the top ten. Input material: blood. Every receptor here comes from a man aged 80 or over in good health.

The J gene is TRBJ2-1, the V gene TRBV7-2; 7 bases map to TRBD2. Germline-derived CDR1 and CDR2 are SGHTA and FQGNSA. Trimming at V came to 3 bases and at J to 9 bases, leaving 11 bases not matched to a gene. CDR3 length: 15 residues. The CDR3 loop reads CASSFRGPAGSEQFF. DNA for the CDR3: TGTGCCAGCAGCTTCCGGGGACCAGCGGGGAGTGAGCAGTTCTTC.

This sequence joins TRBV24-1 and TRBJ2-1; D is possibly TRBD2 (5 bases). V was clipped by 9 bases and J by 0 bases, with 8 bases between them. Per germline, CDR1 KGHDR and CDR2 SFDVKD. The CDR3 extends over 13 amino acids. The CDR3 is CATQGSSYNEQFF. CDR3 in DNA: TGTGCCACCCAAGGGAGCTCCTACAATGAGCAGTTCTTC.

The chain uses TRBV2 and TRBJ2-1, with TRBD2 identical over 9 bases. The CDR3 is 14 residues long. CDR1 and CDR2 (germline): SNHLY, FYNNEI. The V and J ends lost 6 bases and 9 bases, in that order; junction bases with no gene match: 9. DNA of the CDR3: TGTGCCAGCAGCGCCCTAGCGGGATCCCCTGAGCAGTTCTTC. It codes for CASSALAGSPEQFF.

The CDR3 DNA follows: TGCAGTGCTAGAGCCTTAGGAGCAAAAGGGGTAGTCACTGAAGCTTTCTTT. Its translation: CSARALGAKGVVTEAFF. V usage is TRBV20-1 and J usage is TRBJ1-1; tentatively, D is TRBD1 (5 bases). Germline V lookup: CDR1 DFQATT, CDR2 SNEGSKA (reference sequence). CDR3 length equals 17 residues. The V and J ends lost 1 base and 4 bases respectively, with 22 bases between them.

About this clonotype: The junction does not match germline at one end; this may be a read error. The chain combines TRBV12-5 with TRBJ1-2; no clear D. The CDR3 spans 12 residues. Per germline, CDR1 LGHNT and CDR2 FRNRAP. The CDR3 DNA reads TGTGTTAGTGGTAGACACCTCTATGGCTACACCTTC. Translating gives CVSGRHLYGYTF.